Listed below are T cell receptor beta chains from one sample, sequenced in a study of blood T cell repertoires in COVID-19. The assay was immunoSEQ multiplex PCR, and TCRdb's table has in-frame clones only and misses some. The sample has roughly 380,000 clones, 70% to 90% seen once. The sequenced sample was peripheral blood. These receptors came from a woman in her thirties or forties with COVID-19, enrolled during active disease. Each CDR3 is given with its conserved first and last residue. The D gene is left open where the match is weak. Clone size is not always given. Where it is, it says once, few, many or a class for expanded clones.

V gene	clone size	D gene	J gene	CDR3 protein	CDR3 DNA
TRBV2	-	TRBD1	TRBJ2-4	CASRQGSNIQYF	TGTGCCAGCCGACAGGGGTCGAACATTCAGTACTTC
TRBV5-6	-	-	TRBJ2-7	CASSFRTVSSYEQYF	TGTGCCAGCAGCTTCCGGACAGTTAGCTCCTACGAGCAGTACTTC
TRBV11-2	-	-	TRBJ2-7	CASSLAGLEQYF	TGTGCCAGCAGCTTAGCAGGGCTAGAGCAGTACTTC
TRBV28	-	TRBD1	TRBJ2-3	CASSLLRGRSTDTQYF	TGTGCCAGCAGTTTATTGAGGGGGCGAAGCACAGATACGCAGTATTTT
TRBV5-1	-	TRBD1	TRBJ2-7	CASSLVPGGPLFEQYF	TGCGCCAGCAGCTTGGTGCCAGGGGGCCCCCTCTTCGAGCAGTACTTC
TRBV7-2	-	TRBD1	TRBJ1-2	CASSRDRGADYGYTF	TGTGCCAGCAGTCGAGACAGGGGTGCGGACTATGGCTACACCTTC
TRBV4-3	-	-	TRBJ2-2	CASSQVSQFTGELFF	TGCGCCAGCAGCCAAGTCAGTCAGTTTACCGGGGAGCTGTTTTTT
TRBV19	-	-	TRBJ2-3	CASSIGQGSMSTDTQYF	TGTGCCAGTAGTATTGGTCAGGGCAGCATGAGCACAGATACGCAGTATTTT
TRBV6-5	-	TRBD1	TRBJ1-5	CASSTQGPSNQPQHF	TGTGCCAGCAGTACACAGGGGCCGAGCAATCAGCCCCAGCATTTT
TRBV6-5	-	-	TRBJ2-7	CASTANSYEQYF	TGTGCCAGCACCGCGAACTCGTACGAGCAGTACTTC
TRBV9	-	TRBD1	TRBJ2-7	CASSRDRGSYEQYF	TGTGCCAGCAGTCGGGACAGGGGATCCTACGAGCAGTACTTC
TRBV28	-	TRBD1	TRBJ1-1	CASRATGGTEAFF	TGTGCCAGCAGGGCAACAGGGGGGACTGAAGCTTTCTTT
TRBV29-1	-	-	TRBJ2-3	CSVEPGADTQYF	TGCAGCGTTGAACCCGGAGCAGATACGCAGTATTTT
TRBV29-1	-	TRBD1	TRBJ1-1	CSGSPGQGNTEAFF	TGCAGCGGCTCCCCGGGACAGGGGAACACTGAAGCTTTCTTT
TRBV5-4	-	-	TRBJ1-1	CASSPEGVMNTEAFF	TGTGCCAGCAGCCCTGAGGGGGTTATGAACACTGAAGCTTTCTTT
TRBV28	many	TRBD1	TRBJ1-5	CASSLATGVVEPQHF	TGTGCCAGCAGTTTAGCCACAGGGGTCGTCGAGCCCCAGCATTTT
TRBV7-9	-	TRBD2	TRBJ2-5	CASSPGGASQETQYF	TGTGCCAGCAGCCCCGGGGGGGCGAGTCAAGAGACCCAGTACTTC
TRBV4-1	-	TRBD2	TRBJ2-5	CASSQGTSGGSQETQYF	TGCGCCAGCAGCCAAGGAACTAGCGGGGGAAGCCAAGAGACCCAGTACTTC
TRBV5-6	-	-	TRBJ1-1	CASSRQPMNTEAFF	TGTGCCAGCAGCCGACAGCCCATGAACACTGAAGCTTTCTTT
TRBV5-1	-	-	TRBJ1-2	CASSPIRERGYTF	TGCGCCAGCAGCCCCATCCGGGAACGAGGCTACACCTTC
TRBV6-5	-	-	TRBJ1-5	CATRDTINQPQHF	TGTGCCACCCGGGACACCATCAATCAGCCCCAGCATTTT
TRBV19	-	TRBD1	TRBJ1-6	CASRSLRQGAGNSPLHF	TGTGCCAGTAGATCCCTCAGACAGGGGGCCGGGAATTCACCCCTCCACTTT
TRBV5-4	-	-	TRBJ1-2	CASSLEARNGYTF	TGTGCCAGCAGCTTGGAGGCGAGGAATGGCTACACCTTC
TRBV19	-	TRBD1	TRBJ1-6	CASSSDRDNSPLHF	TGTGCCAGTAGTTCTGACAGGGATAATTCACCCCTCCACTTT